The next 13 T cell receptor beta chains were all read from a single sample in a study of blood T cell repertoires in COVID-19. Clones were read by immunoSEQ multiplex PCR, and TCRdb kept only the in-frame ones, dropping some. The data show about 320,000 clones, about nine tenths seen once. The specimen sequenced was PBMCs or T cells enriched from blood (not recorded which). These receptors were obtained from a man between 60 and 70 years old who had recovered from COVID-19.

The chain recombines TRBV10-1 with TRBJ1-5, with 7 bases fitting TRBD1. J lost 4 bases, V lost 6 bases, and 3 bases had no gene match. Germline assignment: CDR1 WNHNN and CDR2 SYGVQD (reference sequence). The CDR3 totals 13 residues. CDR3 coding DNA: TGCGCCAGCAGCGCAGGGGGTAATCAGCCCCAGCATTTT. Translating it yields CASSAGGNQPQHF.

This chain links TRBV28 with TRBJ1-4, with TRBD1 matching 8 bases. The CDR3 consists of 15 residues. V was clipped by 5 bases and J by 7 bases; unmatched bases: 9. From germline, CDR1 is MDHEN and CDR2 SYDVKM. The CDR3 DNA sequence: TGTGCCAGCAGTCCCCAGGGGGCAAGGAGTGAAAAACTGTTTTTT. Its translation is CASSPQGARSEKLFF.

This CDR3 reads CAISESGRVWTQYF. The CDR3 DNA follows: TGTGCCATCAGTGAGTCAGGCAGGGTCTGGACCCAGTACTTC. The chain is built from TRBV10-3 and TRBJ2-5; TRBD1 might be the D (5 bases). The V and J ends lost 0 bases and 7 bases respectively, with 12 bases between them. Germline lookup yields CDR1 ENHRY and CDR2 SYGVKD. The CDR3 sequence is 14 residues long.

The rearrangement links TRBV11-3 to TRBJ2-7; 9 bases map to TRBD1. This CDR3 has 14 residues. Germline V lookup: CDR1 SGHNT, CDR2 YENEEA. J was trimmed by 6 bases and V by 6 bases; bases with no gene match: 9. CDR3 loop: CASRAGTGWSEQYF. The CDR3 DNA follows: TGTGCCAGCAGGGCCGGGACAGGGTGGTCCGAGCAGTACTTC.

The rearrangement joins TRBV19 to TRBJ2-1, with 9 bases fitting TRBD2. J gave up 3 bases and V 3 bases, and 9 bases lay outside the gene matches. The CDR3 is made up of 17 amino acids. CDR1 is LNHDA, CDR2 SQIVND, per germline (reference sequence). The CDR3 reads CASSIRRAGGLYNEQFF. The CDR3 nucleotides read TGTGCCAGTAGTATTCGGCGAGCGGGAGGCCTCTACAATGAGCAGTTCTTC. The variable domain in full, completed from reference TRBV19 and TRBJ2-1, reads DGGITQSPKYLFRKEGQNVTLSCEQNLNHDAMYWYRQDPGQGLRLIYYSQIVNDFQKGDIAEGYSVSREKKESFPLTVTSAQKNPTAFYLCASSIRRAGGLYNEQFFGPGTRLTVL.

The chain carries TRBV18 and TRBJ1-2; D is uncertain. Germline V gene data show CDR1 as KGHSH and CDR2 as LQKENI. V was trimmed by 1 base and J by 1 base, leaving 7 bases between them. This CDR3 is 14 amino acids long. CDR3 in amino acids: CASSPREFNYGYTF. The CDR3 coding sequence is TGTGCCAGCTCACCACGTGAGTTTAACTATGGCTACACCTTC.

Points on this clone: In the same sample, other DNA sequences code for this CDR3. The chain recombines TRBV30 with TRBJ1-5; perhaps TRBD1 as D (6 bases). Germline lookup yields CDR1 GTSNPN and CDR2 SVGIG (reference sequence). Trimming took 3 bases from V and 2 from J, leaving 8 bases between them. CDR3 length: 13 residues. The CDR3 is CAWSRQGNQPQHF. The CDR3 coding sequence is TGTGCCTGGAGCAGACAGGGCAATCAGCCCCAGCATTTT.

The chain combines TRBV9 with TRBJ2-2; weak D call: TRBD2 (5 bases). Trimming pared 3 bases from V and 0 bases from J, leaving 9 bases between. CDR1 is SGDLS, CDR2 YYNGEE, per germline. This CDR3 has 15 residues. For the CDR3, the DNA is TGTGCCAGCAGCGCCGGGGTGGCGAACACCGGGGAGCTGTTTTTT. Protein sequence: CASSAGVANTGELFF.

The chain couples TRBV27 to TRBJ2-2; possibly TRBD1 for D (5 bases). CDR3 length equals 17 residues. The V end was cut by 2 bases, the J end by 9 bases, with 22 bases between. Germline V CDR1 and CDR2: MNHEY, SMNVEV (reference sequence). This chain's CDR3 is CASSLRQGPESFWELFF. For the CDR3, the DNA is TGTGCCAGCAGTTTACGGCAGGGCCCCGAATCCTTCTGGGAGCTGTTTTTT.

The rearrangement uses TRBV7-9 and TRBJ1-1; D might be TRBD1 (5 bases). The CDR3 covers 17 residues. The germline V gene has CDR1 SEHNR and CDR2 FQNEAQ (reference sequence). V was cut by 1 base and J by 4 bases, with 19 bases left in between. CDR3 amino acids: CASSLGVLGQGGTEAFF. Here the CDR3 DNA reads TGTGCCAGCAGCTTAGGGGTGTTAGGCCAGGGTGGCACTGAAGCTTTCTTT.

The rearrangement uses TRBV5-1 and TRBJ2-1, with TRBD1 identical over 10 bases. With 0 bases clipped from V and 6 bases from J, the junction kept 12 bases outside the gene matches. Germline V gene data show CDR1 as SGHRS and CDR2 as YFSETQ. The CDR3 spans 18 residues. Here the CDR3 reads CASSLGPAGTGVGNEQFF. The CDR3 DNA reads as TGCGCCAGCAGCTTGGGCCCTGCCGGGACAGGGGTCGGCAATGAGCAGTTCTTC.

The CDR3 DNA sequence: TGTGCCAGCAGCGCAGACAGGGGGCGTATAAACATTCAGTACTTC. It codes for CASSADRGRINIQYF. V usage is TRBV5-8 and J usage is TRBJ2-4; TRBD1 aligns across 10 bases. This CDR3 is 15 amino acids long. The V gene's germline CDR1 is SGHTS and CDR2 YDEGEE. With 4 bases clipped from V and 6 bases from J, the junction kept 7 bases outside the gene matches.

The chain uses TRBV27 and TRBJ2-5; TRBD1 matches at 7 bases. The V gene end was trimmed by 5 bases and the J gene end by 5 bases; junction bases not matched to a gene: 8. This CDR3 has 14 amino acids. The germline gives CDR1 MNHEY, CDR2 SMNVEV (reference sequence). This chain's CDR3 is CASSPHRGQETQYF. The CDR3 DNA is TGTGCCAGCAGTCCTCACAGGGGACAGGAGACCCAGTACTTC.